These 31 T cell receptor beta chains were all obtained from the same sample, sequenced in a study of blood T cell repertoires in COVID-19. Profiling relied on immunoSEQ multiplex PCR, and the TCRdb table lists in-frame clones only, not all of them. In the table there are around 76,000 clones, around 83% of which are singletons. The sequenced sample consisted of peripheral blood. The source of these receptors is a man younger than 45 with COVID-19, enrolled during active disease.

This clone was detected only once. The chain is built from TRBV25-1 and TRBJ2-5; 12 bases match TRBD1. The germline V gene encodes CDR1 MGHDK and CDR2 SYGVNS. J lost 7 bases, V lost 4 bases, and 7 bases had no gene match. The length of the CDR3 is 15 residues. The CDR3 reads CASSGGTGGSGTQYF. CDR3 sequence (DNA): TGTGCCAGCAGTGGGGGGACAGGGGGCTCCGGGACCCAGTACTTC.

CDR3 in amino acids: CASSPQGRVTAEAFF. In DNA form, the CDR3 reads TGTGCCAGCTCACCACAGGGGAGGGTGACGGCTGAAGCTTTCTTT. This chain connects TRBV18 to TRBJ1-1; the D gene is possibly TRBD1 (5 bases). CDR3 size: 15 residues. V was pared by 1 base and J by 6 bases, with 15 bases between. Per the germline V gene, CDR1 is KGHSH and CDR2 is LQKENI.

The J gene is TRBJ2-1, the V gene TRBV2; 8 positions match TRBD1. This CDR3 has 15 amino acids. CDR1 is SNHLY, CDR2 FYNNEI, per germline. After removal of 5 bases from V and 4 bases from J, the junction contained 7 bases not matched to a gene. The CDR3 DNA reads TGTGCCAGCAGTCCAACCGGGACAGGATACAATGAGCAGTTCTTC. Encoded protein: CASSPTGTGYNEQFF. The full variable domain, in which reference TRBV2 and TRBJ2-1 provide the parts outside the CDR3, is EPEVTQTPSHQVTQMGQEVILRCVPISNHLYFYWYRQILGQKVEFLVSFYNNEISEKSEIFDDQFSVERPDGSNFTLKIRSTKLEDSAMYFCASSPTGTGYNEQFFGPGTRLTVL.

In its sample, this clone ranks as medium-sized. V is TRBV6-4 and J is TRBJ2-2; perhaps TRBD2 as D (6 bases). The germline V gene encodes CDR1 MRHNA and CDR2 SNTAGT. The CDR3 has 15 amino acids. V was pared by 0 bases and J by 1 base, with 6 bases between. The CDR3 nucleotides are TGTGCCAGCAGTGACTCGGGAGGGAACACCGGGGAGCTGTTTTTT. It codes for CASSDSGGNTGELFF.

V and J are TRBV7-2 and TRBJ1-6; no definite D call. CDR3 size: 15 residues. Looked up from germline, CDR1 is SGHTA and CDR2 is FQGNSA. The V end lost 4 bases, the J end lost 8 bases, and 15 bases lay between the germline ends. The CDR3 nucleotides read TGTGCCAGCAGCTCCCTTCTTAACGGGGATTCACCCCTCCACTTT. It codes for CASSSLLNGDSPLHF.

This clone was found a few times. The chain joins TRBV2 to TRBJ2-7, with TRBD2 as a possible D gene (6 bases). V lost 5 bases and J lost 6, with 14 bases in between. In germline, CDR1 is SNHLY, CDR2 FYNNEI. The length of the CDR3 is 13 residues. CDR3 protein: CASSKGEGLEQYF. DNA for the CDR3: TGTGCCAGCAGTAAGGGTGAGGGACTCGAGCAGTACTTC.

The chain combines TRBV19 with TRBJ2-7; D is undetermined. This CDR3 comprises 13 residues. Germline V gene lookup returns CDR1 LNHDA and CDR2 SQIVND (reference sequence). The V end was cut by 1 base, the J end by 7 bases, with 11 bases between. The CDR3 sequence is CASSIGPSQEQYF. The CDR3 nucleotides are TGTGCCAGTAGTATAGGGCCTTCCCAGGAGCAGTACTTC.

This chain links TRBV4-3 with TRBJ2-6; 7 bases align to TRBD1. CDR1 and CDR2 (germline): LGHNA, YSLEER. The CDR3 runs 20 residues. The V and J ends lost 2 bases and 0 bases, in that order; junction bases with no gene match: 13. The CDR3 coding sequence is TGCGCCAGCAGCCAATTCCGGGACAGCCGTCTTCTCTCTGGGGCCAACGTCCTGACTTTC. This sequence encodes CASSQFRDSRLLSGANVLTF.

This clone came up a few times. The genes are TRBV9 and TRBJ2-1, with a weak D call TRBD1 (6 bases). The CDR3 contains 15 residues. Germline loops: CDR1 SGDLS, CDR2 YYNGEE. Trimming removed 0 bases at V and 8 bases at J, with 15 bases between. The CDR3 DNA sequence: TGTGCCAGCAGCGTAGGAGGGGGAGTGGTTTATGAGCAGTTCTTC. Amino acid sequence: CASSVGGGVVYEQFF.

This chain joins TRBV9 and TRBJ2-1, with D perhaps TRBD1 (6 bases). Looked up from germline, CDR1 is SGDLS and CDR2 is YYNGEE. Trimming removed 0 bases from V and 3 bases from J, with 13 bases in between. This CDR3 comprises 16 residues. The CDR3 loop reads CASSVDGTGIYNEQFF. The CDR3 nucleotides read TGTGCCAGCAGCGTAGACGGTACAGGGATCTACAATGAGCAGTTCTTC.

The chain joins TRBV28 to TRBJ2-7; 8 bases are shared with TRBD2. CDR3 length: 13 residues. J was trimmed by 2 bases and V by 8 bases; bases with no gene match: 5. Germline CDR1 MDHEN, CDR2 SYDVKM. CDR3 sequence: CASRGGGTYEQYF. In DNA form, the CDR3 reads TGTGCCAGCCGTGGCGGGGGGACCTACGAGCAGTACTTC.

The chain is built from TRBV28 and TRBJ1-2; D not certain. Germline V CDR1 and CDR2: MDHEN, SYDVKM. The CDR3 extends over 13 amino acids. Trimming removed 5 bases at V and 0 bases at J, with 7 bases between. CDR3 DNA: TGTGCCAGCAGTAGAGGAGCTAACTATGGCTACACCTTC. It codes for CASSRGANYGYTF.

The CDR3 is CASSGANTEAFF. In DNA form, the CDR3 reads TGCGCCAGCAGTGGGGCCAACACTGAAGCTTTCTTT. V gene TRBV10-1 combines with J gene TRBJ1-1, with D hard to call. The CDR3 runs 12 residues. CDR1 is WNHNN and CDR2 is SYGVQD in the germline V gene (reference sequence). V was trimmed by 4 bases and J by 2 bases, leaving 5 bases between them.

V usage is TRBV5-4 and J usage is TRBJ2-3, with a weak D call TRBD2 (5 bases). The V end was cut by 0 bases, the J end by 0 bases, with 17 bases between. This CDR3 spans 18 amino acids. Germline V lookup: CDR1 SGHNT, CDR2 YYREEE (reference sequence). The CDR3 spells CASSLATTTTTSTDTQYF. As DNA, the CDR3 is TGTGCCAGCAGCTTGGCCACGACTACTACCACTAGCACAGATACGCAGTATTTT.

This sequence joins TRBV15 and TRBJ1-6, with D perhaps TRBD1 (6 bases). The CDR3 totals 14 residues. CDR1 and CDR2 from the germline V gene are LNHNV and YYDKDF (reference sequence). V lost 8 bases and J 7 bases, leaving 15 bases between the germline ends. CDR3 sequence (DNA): TGTGCCACCGGGGGCCGGGACGAGAATTCACCCCTCCACTTT. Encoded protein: CATGGRDENSPLHF.

The CDR3 sequence: CASSLEVVGLAGVDEQFF. CDR3 DNA sequence: TGTGCCAGCAGCTTAGAAGTGGTGGGGCTAGCGGGAGTAGACGAGCAGTTCTTC. The chain couples TRBV7-2 to TRBJ2-1; 10 bases are a match to TRBD2. The ends lost 1 base at V and 10 bases at J; junction bases unmatched: 16. From germline, CDR1 is SGHTA and CDR2 FQGNSA. The CDR3 runs to 18 residues.

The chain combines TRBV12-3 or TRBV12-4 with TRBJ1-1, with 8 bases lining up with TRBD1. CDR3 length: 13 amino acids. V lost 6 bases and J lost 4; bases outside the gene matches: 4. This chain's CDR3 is CASSYRGSTEAFF. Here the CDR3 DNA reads TGTGCCAGCAGCTACAGGGGGAGCACTGAAGCTTTCTTT.

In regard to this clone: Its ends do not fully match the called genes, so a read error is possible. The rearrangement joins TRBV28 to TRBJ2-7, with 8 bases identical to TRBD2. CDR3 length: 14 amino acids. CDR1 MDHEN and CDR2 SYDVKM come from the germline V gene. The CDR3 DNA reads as TGTGCCAGCAGGGAGGGACTAGTTTCCTCCGAGCAGTACTTC. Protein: CASREGLVSSEQYF.

This CDR3 is CASSLGQGRKTQYF. Here the CDR3 DNA reads TGTGCCAGCAGCTTAGGACAGGGACGAAAGACCCAGTACTTC. The V gene is TRBV7-2, the J gene TRBJ2-5; TRBD1 matches at 7 bases. Germline trimming cut 1 base from V and 6 bases from J; bases unmatched to any gene: 5. This CDR3 region has 14 residues. CDR1 and CDR2 (germline): SGHTA, FQGNSA.

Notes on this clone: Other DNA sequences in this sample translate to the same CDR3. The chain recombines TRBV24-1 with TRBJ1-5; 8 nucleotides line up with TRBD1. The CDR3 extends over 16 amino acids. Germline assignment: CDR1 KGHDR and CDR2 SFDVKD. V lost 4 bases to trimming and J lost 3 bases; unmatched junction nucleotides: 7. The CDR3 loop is CATSDRGQGNNQPQHF. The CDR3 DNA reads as TGTGCCACCAGTGACAGAGGACAGGGCAACAATCAGCCCCAGCATTTT.

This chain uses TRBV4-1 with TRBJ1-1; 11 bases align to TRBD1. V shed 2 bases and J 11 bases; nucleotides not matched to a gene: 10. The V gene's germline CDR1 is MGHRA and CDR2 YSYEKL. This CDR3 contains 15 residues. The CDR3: CASSQSGTGGDTAFF. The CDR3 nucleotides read TGCGCCAGCAGCCAATCCGGGACAGGGGGAGATACCGCTTTCTTT.

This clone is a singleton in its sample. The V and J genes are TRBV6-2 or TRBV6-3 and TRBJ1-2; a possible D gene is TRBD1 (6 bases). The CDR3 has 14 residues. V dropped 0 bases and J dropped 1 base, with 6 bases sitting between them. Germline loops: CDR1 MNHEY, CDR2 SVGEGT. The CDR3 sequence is CASSYSRGNYGYTF. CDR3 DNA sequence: TGTGCCAGCAGTTACTCCAGGGGTAACTATGGCTACACCTTC.

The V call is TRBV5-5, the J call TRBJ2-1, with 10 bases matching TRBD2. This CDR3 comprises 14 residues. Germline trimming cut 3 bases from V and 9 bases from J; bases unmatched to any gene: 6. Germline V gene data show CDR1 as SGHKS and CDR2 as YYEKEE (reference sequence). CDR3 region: CASSSLAGVGEQFF. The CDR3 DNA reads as TGTGCCAGCAGCTCCCTAGCGGGAGTGGGTGAGCAGTTCTTC.

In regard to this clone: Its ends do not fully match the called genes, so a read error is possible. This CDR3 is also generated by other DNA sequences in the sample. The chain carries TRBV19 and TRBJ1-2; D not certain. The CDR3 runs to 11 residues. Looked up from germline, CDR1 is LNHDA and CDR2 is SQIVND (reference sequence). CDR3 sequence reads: CASSMWPGYTF. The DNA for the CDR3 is TGTGCCAGCAGTATGTGGCCTGGCTACACCTTC.

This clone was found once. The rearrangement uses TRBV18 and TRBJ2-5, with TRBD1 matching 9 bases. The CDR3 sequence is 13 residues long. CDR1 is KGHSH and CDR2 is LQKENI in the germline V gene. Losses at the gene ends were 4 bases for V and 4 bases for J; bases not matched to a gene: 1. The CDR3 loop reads CASSRGQGETQYF. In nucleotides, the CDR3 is TGTGCCAGCTCACGGGGACAGGGAGAGACCCAGTACTTC.

CDR3 in DNA: TGCGCCAGCAGCCCCGGACAGACTTGGAATGAGCAGTTCTTC. Protein product: CASSPGQTWNEQFF. V gene TRBV5-1 combines with J gene TRBJ2-1; a weak D match, TRBD1 (6 bases). The CDR3 length is 14 residues. Germline assignment: CDR1 SGHRS and CDR2 YFSETQ. The V end lost 4 bases, the J end lost 7 bases, and 15 bases lay between the germline ends. Filled out from reference TRBV5-1 and TRBJ2-1, the complete variable domain reads KAGVTQTPRYLIKTRGQQVTLSCSPISGHRSVSWYQQTPGQGLQFLFEYFSETQRNKGNFPGRFSGRQFSNSRSEMNVSTLELGDSALYLCASSPGQTWNEQFFGPGTRLTVL.

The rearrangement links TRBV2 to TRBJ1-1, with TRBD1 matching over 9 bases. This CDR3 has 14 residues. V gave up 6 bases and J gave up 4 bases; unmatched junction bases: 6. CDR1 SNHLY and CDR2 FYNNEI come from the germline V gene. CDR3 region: CASRQGAIGTEAFF. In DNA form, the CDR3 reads TGTGCCAGCAGACAGGGGGCGATCGGCACTGAAGCTTTCTTT.

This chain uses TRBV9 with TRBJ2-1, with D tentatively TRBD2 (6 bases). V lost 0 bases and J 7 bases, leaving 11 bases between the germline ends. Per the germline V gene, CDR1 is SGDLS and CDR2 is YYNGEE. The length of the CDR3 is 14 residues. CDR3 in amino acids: CASSVEAGRNEQFF. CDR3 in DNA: TGTGCCAGCAGCGTAGAGGCAGGGAGGAATGAGCAGTTCTTC. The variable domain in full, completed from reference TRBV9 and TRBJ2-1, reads DSGVTQTPKHLITATGQRVTLRCSPRSGDLSVYWYQQSLDQGLQFLIQYYNGEERAKGNILERFSAQQFPDLHSELNLSSLELGDSALYFCASSVEAGRNEQFFGPGTRLTVL.

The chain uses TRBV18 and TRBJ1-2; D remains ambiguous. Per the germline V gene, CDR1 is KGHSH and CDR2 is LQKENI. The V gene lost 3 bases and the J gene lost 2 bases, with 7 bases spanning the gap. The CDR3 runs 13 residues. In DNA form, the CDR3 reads TGTGCCAGCTCACCCACACTAAACTATGGCTACACCTTC. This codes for CASSPTLNYGYTF. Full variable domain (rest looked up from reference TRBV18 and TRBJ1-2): NAGVMQNPRHLVRRRGQEARLRCSPMKGHSHVYWYRQLPEEGLKFMVYLQKENIIDESGMPKERFSAEFPKEGPSILRIQQVVRGDSAAYFCASSPTLNYGYTFGSGTRLTVV.

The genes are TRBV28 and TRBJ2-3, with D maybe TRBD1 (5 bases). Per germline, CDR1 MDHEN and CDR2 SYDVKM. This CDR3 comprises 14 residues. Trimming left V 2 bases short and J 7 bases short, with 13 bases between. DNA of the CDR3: TGTGCCAGCAGTTTAAGGGGCGCGGCCCATACGCAGTATTTT. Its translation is CASSLRGAAHTQYF.

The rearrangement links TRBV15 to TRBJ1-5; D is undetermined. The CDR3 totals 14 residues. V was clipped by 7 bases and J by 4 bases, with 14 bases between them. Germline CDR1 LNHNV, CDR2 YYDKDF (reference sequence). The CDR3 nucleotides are TGTGCCACCACTCATGGGAGCTTGAATCAGCCCCAGCATTTT. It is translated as CATTHGSLNQPQHF.